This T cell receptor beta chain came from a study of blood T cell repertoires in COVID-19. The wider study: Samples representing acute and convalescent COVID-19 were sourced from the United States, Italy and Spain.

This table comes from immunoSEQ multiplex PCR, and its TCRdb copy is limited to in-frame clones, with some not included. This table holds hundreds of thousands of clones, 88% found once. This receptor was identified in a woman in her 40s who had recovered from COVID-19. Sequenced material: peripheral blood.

The CDR3 DNA is TGCGCCAGCAGCTTGGTAGGGGCGGAGAGCTCCTACAATGAGCAGTTCTTC. Encoded protein: CASSLVGAESSYNEQFF. J is TRBJ2-1 and V is TRBV5-1; D might be TRBD1 (5 bases). Germline values: CDR1 SGHRS, CDR2 YFSETQ. The CDR3 covers 17 residues. Trimming stripped 0 bases from V and 0 bases from J, with 13 bases between.